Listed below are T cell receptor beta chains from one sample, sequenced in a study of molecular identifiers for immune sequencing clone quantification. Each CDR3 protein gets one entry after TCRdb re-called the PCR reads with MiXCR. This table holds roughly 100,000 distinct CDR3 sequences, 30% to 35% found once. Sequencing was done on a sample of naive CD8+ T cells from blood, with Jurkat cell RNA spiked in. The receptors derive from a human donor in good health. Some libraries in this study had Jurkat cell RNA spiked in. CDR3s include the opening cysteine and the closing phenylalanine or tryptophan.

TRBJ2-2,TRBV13,CASSPRTGELFF
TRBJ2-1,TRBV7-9,CASRMAGGLNGQFF
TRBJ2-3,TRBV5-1,CASRTASTDTQYF
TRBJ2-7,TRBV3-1,CASSQERGNYEQYF
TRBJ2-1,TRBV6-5,CATTGLAGAVEQIF
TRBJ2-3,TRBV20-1,CSATGTGRGDTQYF
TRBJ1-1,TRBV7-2,CASSLRGHTEAFF
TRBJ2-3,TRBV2,CASSEADTQYF
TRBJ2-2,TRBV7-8,CASSPGWTGELFF
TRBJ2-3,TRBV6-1,CASSETEGMTTDTQYF
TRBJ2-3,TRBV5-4,CASSAGLLFGADTQYF
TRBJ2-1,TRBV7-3,CASSLGSLNEQFF
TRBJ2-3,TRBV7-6,CASVWGPTDTQYF
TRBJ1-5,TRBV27,CASSSFCSWPQHF
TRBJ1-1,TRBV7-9,CASSPAGETEAFF
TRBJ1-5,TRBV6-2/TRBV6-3,CAGSAGGAQPQHF
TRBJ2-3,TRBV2,CASKWRSTDTQYF
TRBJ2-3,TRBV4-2,CASSRTISADTQYF
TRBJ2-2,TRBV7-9,CASSPTGVTANTGELFF
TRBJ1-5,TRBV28,CASSPVWGFQPQHF
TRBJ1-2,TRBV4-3,CASSQVYGTEEHNGYTF
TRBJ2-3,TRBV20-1,CSARQVDTQYF